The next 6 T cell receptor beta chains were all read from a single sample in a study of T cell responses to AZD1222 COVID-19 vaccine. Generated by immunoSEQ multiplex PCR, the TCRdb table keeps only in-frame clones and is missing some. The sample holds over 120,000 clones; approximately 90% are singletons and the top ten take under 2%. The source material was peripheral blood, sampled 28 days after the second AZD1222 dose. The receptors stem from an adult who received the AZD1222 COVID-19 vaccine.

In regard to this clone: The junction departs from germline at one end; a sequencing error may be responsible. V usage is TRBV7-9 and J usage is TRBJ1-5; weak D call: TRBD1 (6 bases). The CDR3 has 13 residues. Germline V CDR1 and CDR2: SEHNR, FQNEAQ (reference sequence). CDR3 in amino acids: CASSRGVNRPQHF. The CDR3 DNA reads TGTGCCAGCAGCAGGGGGGTGAATCGGCCCCAGCATTTT.

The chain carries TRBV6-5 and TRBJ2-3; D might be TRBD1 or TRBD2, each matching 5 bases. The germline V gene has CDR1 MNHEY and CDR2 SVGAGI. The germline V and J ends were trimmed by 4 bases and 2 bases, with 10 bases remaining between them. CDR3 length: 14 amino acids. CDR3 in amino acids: CASSSGPVTDTQYF. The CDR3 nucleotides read TGTGCCAGCAGTTCGGGACCAGTCACAGATACGCAGTATTTT.

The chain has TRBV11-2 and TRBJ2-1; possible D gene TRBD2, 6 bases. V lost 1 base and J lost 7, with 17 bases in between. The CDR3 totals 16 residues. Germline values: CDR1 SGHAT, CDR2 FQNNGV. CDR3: CASSLVLNSGVNEQFF. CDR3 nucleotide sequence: TGTGCCAGCAGCTTAGTGTTAAATAGCGGCGTAAATGAGCAGTTCTTC.

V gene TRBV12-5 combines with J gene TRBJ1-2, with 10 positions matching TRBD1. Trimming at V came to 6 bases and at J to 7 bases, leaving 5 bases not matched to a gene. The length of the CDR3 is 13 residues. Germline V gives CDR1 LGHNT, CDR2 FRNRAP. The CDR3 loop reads CASGLTGGLGYTF. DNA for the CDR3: TGTGCTAGTGGACTGACAGGGGGCCTTGGCTACACCTTC.

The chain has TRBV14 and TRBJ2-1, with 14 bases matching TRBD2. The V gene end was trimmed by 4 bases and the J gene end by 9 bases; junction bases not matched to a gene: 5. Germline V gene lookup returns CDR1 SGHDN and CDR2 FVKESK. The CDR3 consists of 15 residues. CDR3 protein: CASSPGLAGVFEQFF. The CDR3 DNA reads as TGTGCCAGCAGCCCGGGACTAGCGGGAGTTTTTGAGCAGTTCTTC.

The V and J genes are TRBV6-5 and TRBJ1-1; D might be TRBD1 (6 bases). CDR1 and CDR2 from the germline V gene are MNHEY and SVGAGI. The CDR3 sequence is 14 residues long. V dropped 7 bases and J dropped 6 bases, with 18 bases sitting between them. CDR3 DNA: TGTGCCAGCAACTTCCAGGCGGGGGGCCCTGAAGCTTTCTTT. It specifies CASNFQAGGPEAFF.